A single sample gave rise to the 28 T cell receptor beta chains below, sequenced in a study of neoadjuvant anti-PD-1 for oral cavity cancer. The time point is: after neoadjuvant nivolumab, at surgical resection. Some clones are missing from TCRdb's copy, which holds only in-frame ones; the method was immunoSEQ multiplex PCR. This table has 8,000 to 10,000 clones, under 75% appearing once. Sequences were derived from PBMCs, sampled after nivolumab (anti-PD-1) treatment. These TCRs come from a person aged 40 to 85 with oral cavity squamous cell carcinoma.

In this sample, this clone turned up a few times. This CDR3 reads CASRHSPDSGNTIYF. Here the CDR3 DNA reads TGTGCCAGCAGACACAGTCCCGACTCTGGAAACACCATATATTTT. V gene TRBV7-9 combines with J gene TRBJ1-3; no clear D. Trimming pared 6 bases from V and 0 bases from J, leaving 12 bases between. Germline CDR1 reads SEHNR; CDR2 reads FQNEAQ (reference sequence). The CDR3 covers 15 residues.

The genes are TRBV7-3 and TRBJ2-3, with 13 bases fitting TRBD2. V shed 6 bases, J shed 2 bases, and the junction held 11 bases outside the gene matches. Germline values: CDR1 SGHTA, CDR2 FQGTGA. The CDR3 consists of 18 residues. The chain's CDR3 is CASSDPGLAGSLTDTQYF. CDR3 coding DNA: TGTGCCAGCAGTGACCCGGGACTAGCGGGGTCCCTCACAGATACGCAGTATTTT.

CDR3 sequence: CASSLPRGYTF. The CDR3 DNA is TGTGCCAGCAGCCTACCTAGAGGCTACACCTTC. The chain uses TRBV5-8 and TRBJ1-2; no definite D call. The CDR3 has 11 residues. Looked up from germline, CDR1 is SGHTS and CDR2 is YDEGEE. V lost 4 bases and J 8 bases, leaving 9 bases between the germline ends. Full variable domain (rest looked up from reference TRBV5-8 and TRBJ1-2): EAGVTQSPTHLIKTRGQQATLRCSPISGHTSVYWYQQALGLGLQFLLWYDEGEERNRGNFPPRFSGRQFPNYSSELNVNALELEDSALYLCASSLPRGYTFGSGTRLTVV.

In its sample, this clone was seen a few times. The V gene is TRBV5-1, the J gene TRBJ1-6; 7 bases fit TRBD1. This CDR3 has 16 residues. Germline V gene sequence: CDR1 SGHRS, CDR2 YFSETQ. Losses at the gene ends were 4 bases for V and 7 bases for J; bases not matched to a gene: 11. CDR3 sequence reads: CASSLETGTANSPLHF. The CDR3 nucleotides read TGCGCCAGCAGCCTGGAAACCGGGACAGCCAATTCACCCCTCCACTTT.

The V call is TRBV2, the J call TRBJ2-1; 8 bases fit TRBD1. Germline assignment: CDR1 SNHLY and CDR2 FYNNEI. With V trimmed by 6 bases and J by 4 bases, 5 bases remained unmatched. This CDR3 has 14 amino acids. The CDR3 reads CASRSGTGYNEQFF. The CDR3 bases are TGTGCCAGCAGGTCCGGGACAGGATACAATGAGCAGTTCTTC.

Points on this clone: One junction end does not reproduce the germline sequence, and a read error may be involved. The rearrangement links TRBV28 to TRBJ2-3; 9 nucleotides align to TRBD2. The germline V gene has CDR1 MDHEN and CDR2 SYDVKM. The CDR3 extends over 15 amino acids. The CDR3 sequence: CASTLAGASTDTQYF. Written as DNA, the CDR3 is TGTGCCAGCACTTTAGCGGGGGCTAGCACAGATACGCAGTATTTT.

The CDR3 DNA sequence: TGCGCCAGCAGTCTGGACAGGTGGACCTATAATTCACCCCTCCACTTT. Its translation is CASSLDRWTYNSPLHF. The rearrangement uses TRBV5-1 and TRBJ1-6; 7 positions agree with TRBD1. CDR1 and CDR2 (germline): SGHRS, YFSETQ. CDR3 length equals 16 residues. The V segment lost 5 bases and the J segment 2 bases; nucleotides outside the gene matches: 7.

The J gene is TRBJ1-3, the V gene TRBV10-3; 9 bases are shared with TRBD1. This CDR3 is built from 18 residues. Unmatched junction bases numbered 12, after V lost 6 bases and J lost 0 bases. Germline CDR1 ENHRY, CDR2 SYGVKD. The CDR3 region is CAISPGQGPSPSGNTIYF. Here the CDR3 DNA reads TGTGCCATCAGCCCGGGACAGGGTCCTTCTCCCTCTGGAAACACCATATATTTT.

V is TRBV27 and J is TRBJ2-3; 9 bases agree with TRBD2. Trimming cost V 6 bases and J 2 bases; bases outside gene matches: 12. The CDR3 length is 17 residues. The germline gives CDR1 MNHEY, CDR2 SMNVEV (reference sequence). This CDR3 is CASRKGTSLTPTDTQYF. Written as DNA, the CDR3 is TGTGCCAGCAGAAAAGGGACTAGCCTCACCCCCACAGATACGCAGTATTTT.

This rearrangement joins TRBV7-3 to TRBJ2-3; TRBD2 might be the D (6 bases). The V end was cut by 5 bases, the J end by 1 base, with 13 bases between. The germline V gene has CDR1 SGHTA and CDR2 FQGTGA. The CDR3 has 15 amino acids. This CDR3 reads CASSQAPGGTDTQYF. For the CDR3, the DNA is TGTGCCAGCAGCCAGGCCCCGGGGGGCACAGATACGCAGTATTTT.

This rearrangement joins TRBV7-7 to TRBJ2-5; D gene ambiguous. CDR3 length: 15 residues. Germline CDR1 reads SSHAT; CDR2 reads FNYEAQ (reference sequence). Trimming shortened V by 10 bases and J by 5 bases, and 23 bases separated the two germline ends. The CDR3 sequence: CAIRLSFSQPETQYF. The DNA for the CDR3 is TGTGCCATCCGTTTATCCTTCTCCCAGCCGGAGACCCAGTACTTC.

In its sample, this clone was seen once. V usage is TRBV5-4 and J usage is TRBJ2-3, with D possibly matching TRBD2 (6 bases). The CDR3 length is 15 residues. Germline V gene sequence: CDR1 SGHNT, CDR2 YYREEE (reference sequence). V lost 2 bases and J lost 3, with 13 bases in between. Here the CDR3 reads CASSLGGFGTDTQYF. The CDR3 nucleotides are TGTGCCAGCAGCTTAGGAGGGTTCGGGACAGATACGCAGTATTTT.

The chain joins TRBV28 to TRBJ1-2; 7 nucleotides line up with TRBD1. The CDR3 totals 13 residues. Trimming removed 7 bases from V and 7 bases from J; junction bases left unmatched: 9. Germline V gives CDR1 MDHEN, CDR2 SYDVKM. CDR3 residues: CASKGRQGGGYTF. CDR3 DNA sequence: TGTGCCAGCAAAGGCCGACAGGGAGGTGGCTACACCTTC.

This chain connects TRBV5-1 to TRBJ2-7; D ambiguous. Germline V CDR1 and CDR2: SGHRS, YFSETQ. The CDR3 covers 14 residues. Trimming cost V 0 bases and J 0 bases, with 7 bases left between them. CDR3 DNA: TGCGCCAGCAGCTTGGAGGTAAGCTCCTACGAGCAGTACTTC. Translated: CASSLEVSSYEQYF.

The V call is TRBV2, the J call TRBJ1-6; 7 bases agree with TRBD1. Trimming removed 5 bases from V and 10 bases from J; junction bases left unmatched: 8. Germline V gene data show CDR1 as SNHLY and CDR2 as FYNNEI. The CDR3 runs 14 residues. CDR3 sequence (DNA): TGTGCCAGCAGTCTACAGGGGAAAGTATCACCCCTCCACTTT. This encodes CASSLQGKVSPLHF. The full variable domain, with the rest looked up from reference TRBV2 and TRBJ1-6, is EPEVTQTPSHQVTQMGQEVILRCVPISNHLYFYWYRQILGQKVEFLVSFYNNEISEKSEIFDDQFSVERPDGSNFTLKIRSTKLEDSAMYFCASSLQGKVSPLHFGNGTRLTVT.

This clone was observed a single time. The chain joins TRBV6-1 to TRBJ1-1; unclear D gene. Germline V gene lookup returns CDR1 MNHNS and CDR2 SASEGT. The CDR3 loop spans 15 amino acids. Trimming stripped 6 bases from V and 3 bases from J, with 17 bases between. CDR3 coding DNA: TGTGCCAGCAGCGTGCGCCCCTCCGGGGACACTGAAGCTTTCTTT. Its translation is CASSVRPSGDTEAFF.

The V gene is TRBV7-2, the J gene TRBJ2-7; 13 bases match TRBD2. J was trimmed by 0 bases and V by 6 bases; bases with no gene match: 8. There are 17 residues in the CDR3. Germline CDR1 and CDR2: SGHTA and FQGNSA. This CDR3 reads CASSLEGLAGFSYEQYF. CDR3 bases: TGTGCCAGCAGTTTGGAGGGACTAGCGGGATTCTCCTACGAGCAGTACTTC.

This clone counts as large (0.1 to 1%). This rearrangement joins TRBV5-1 to TRBJ2-1; 11 bases are a match to TRBD2. CDR3 length: 17 amino acids. Germline V gene sequence: CDR1 SGHRS, CDR2 YFSETQ. The V and J ends lost 3 bases and 3 bases, in that order; junction bases with no gene match: 8. DNA of the CDR3: TGCGCCAGCAGCTCACGCCCGGGACTAGCGGACTACAATGAGCAGTTCTTC. Residues: CASSSRPGLADYNEQFF.

This clone showed up just a few times. The chain recombines TRBV15 with TRBJ1-1, with D hard to call. Trimming removed 0 bases from V and 4 bases from J, with 6 bases in between. CDR3 length: 13 amino acids. Looked up from germline, CDR1 is LNHNV and CDR2 is YYDKDF (reference sequence). CDR3: CATSREKVTEAFF. The CDR3, as DNA: TGTGCCACCAGCAGAGAGAAGGTCACTGAAGCTTTCTTT. The complete variable domain, with remaining parts taken from reference TRBV15 and TRBJ1-1, reads DAMVIQNPRYQVTQFGKPVTLSCSQTLNHNVMYWYQQKSSQAPKLLFHYYDKDFNNEADTPDNFQSRRPNTSFCFLDIRSPGLGDTAMYLCATSREKVTEAFFGQGTRLTVV.

CDR3 region: CASSPGQATGELFF. As DNA, the CDR3 is TGTGCCAGCAGCCCCGGACAGGCCACCGGGGAGCTGTTTTTT. The chain recombines TRBV7-2 with TRBJ2-2, with 7 bases lining up with TRBD1. Germline lookup yields CDR1 SGHTA and CDR2 FQGNSA. The V gene end was trimmed by 5 bases and the J gene end by 4 bases; junction bases not matched to a gene: 4. CDR3 length: 14 residues. Variable domain in full (rest from reference TRBV7-2 and TRBJ2-2): GAGVSQSPSNKVTEKGKDVELRCDPISGHTALYWYRQSLGQGLEFLIYFQGNSAPDKSGLPSDRFSAERTGGSVSTLTIQRTQQEDSAVYLCASSPGQATGELFFGEGSRLTVL.

The chain uses TRBV11-2 and TRBJ2-5, with 7 nucleotides matching TRBD2. Germline CDR1 is SGHAT and CDR2 is FQNNGV. The length of the CDR3 is 15 residues. J lost 1 base, V lost 4 bases, and 6 bases had no gene match. CDR3 sequence (DNA): TGTGCCAGCAGCTACCCATCTAGCGGCCAAGAGACCCAGTACTTC. This sequence encodes CASSYPSSGQETQYF.

This chain uses TRBV5-8 with TRBJ2-1; 12 nucleotides line up with TRBD2. The CDR3 runs to 14 residues. Losses at the gene ends were 4 bases for V and 10 bases for J; bases not matched to a gene: 6. Germline V gene lookup returns CDR1 SGHTS and CDR2 YDEGEE. CDR3 bases: TGTGCCAGCAGCGGGCCCGGACTAGCGGGGGAGCAGTTCTTC. This sequence encodes CASSGPGLAGEQFF.

The chain is built from TRBV4-2 and TRBJ2-3; D ambiguous. The ends were cut back, 3 bases at V and 1 base at J, with 2 bases in the middle. The CDR3 has 12 residues. Per germline, CDR1 LGHNA and CDR2 YNFKEQ. This CDR3 reads CASSHRTDTQYF. The CDR3 DNA reads TGTGCCAGCAGCCACCGCACAGATACGCAGTATTTT.

The rearrangement uses TRBV6-5 and TRBJ1-2; 9 nucleotides align to TRBD1. Trimming removed 0 bases from V and 7 bases from J; junction bases left unmatched: 3. This CDR3 has 14 amino acids. The germline V gene encodes CDR1 MNHEY and CDR2 SVGAGI. For the CDR3, the DNA is TGTGCCAGCAGTTACTCGGGACAGGGTATTGGCTACACCTTC. The encoded protein is CASSYSGQGIGYTF.

This clone appeared once. This CDR3 reads CASSQDGGAGLAGFGGANVLTF. As DNA, the CDR3 is TGCGCCAGCAGCCAAGATGGGGGAGCCGGACTAGCGGGTTTCGGTGGGGCCAACGTCCTGACTTTC. The rearrangement links TRBV4-1 to TRBJ2-6; 11 nucleotides align to TRBD2. The CDR3 totals 22 residues. In germline, CDR1 is MGHRA, CDR2 YSYEKL. The V and J ends lost 0 bases and 3 bases, in that order; junction bases with no gene match: 16.

The rearrangement uses TRBV19 and TRBJ2-2; 10 nucleotides line up with TRBD2. V shed 9 bases, J shed 4 bases, and the junction held 17 bases outside the gene matches. This CDR3 region has 18 residues. Germline assignment: CDR1 LNHDA and CDR2 SQIVND (reference sequence). CDR3 residues: CASLSSRLAGVGTGELFF. The CDR3 coding sequence is TGTGCCAGCCTCAGTAGTCGTCTAGCGGGAGTTGGCACCGGGGAGCTGTTTTTT.

The chain employs TRBV27 and TRBJ2-6; 8 bases align to TRBD1. V shed 3 bases and J 0 bases; nucleotides not matched to a gene: 1. Germline V lookup: CDR1 MNHEY, CDR2 SMNVEV (reference sequence). The CDR3 consists of 16 residues. Here the CDR3 reads CASSFTGGSGANVLTF. CDR3 DNA: TGTGCCAGCAGTTTTACAGGGGGCTCTGGGGCCAACGTCCTGACTTTC.

As regards this clone: At one end the junction does not follow the germline gene, possibly because of a read error. This chain links TRBV5-4 with TRBJ2-1, with D perhaps TRBD1 or TRBD2 (5 bases each). CDR1 SGHNT and CDR2 YYREEE come from the germline V gene (reference sequence). The CDR3 is 13 residues long. The CDR3 sequence: CASSPGTARDVLF. CDR3 DNA: TGTGCCAGCAGCCCGGGGACGGCCCGGGACGTGCTCTTC.